This T cell receptor (beta chain) was retrieved from a study of blood T cell repertoires in COVID-19. Study-level background: Researchers got acute and convalescent COVID-19 samples from the United States, Italy and Spain. PBMCs, B-cell-depleted T cells, or T cells provided the cDNA or gDNA that made up the material.

Original processing methods: Amplifying reference gene primers gave estimates of nucleated cell counts. Method: immunoSEQ multiplex PCR; TCRdb's copy keeps in-frame clones and lacks some. V, J and clone size reflect that table, while D and trimming were determined from the DNA. The table shows 150,000 to 200,000 clones, with 80% to 90% occurring only once. Trimming pared 3 bases from V and 11 bases from J, leaving 17 bases between. The CDR3 covers 13 residues. The germline V gene has CDR1 SGDLS and CDR2 YYNGEE. What was sequenced was peripheral blood. The chain has TRBV9 and TRBJ1-2; D is uncertain. This sequence originates from a man between 60 and 75 years old with acute or convalescent COVID-19. The CDR3: CASSEQPGREYTF. Written as DNA, the CDR3 is TGTGCCAGCAGCGAACAACCGGGCCGGGAGTACACCTTC.